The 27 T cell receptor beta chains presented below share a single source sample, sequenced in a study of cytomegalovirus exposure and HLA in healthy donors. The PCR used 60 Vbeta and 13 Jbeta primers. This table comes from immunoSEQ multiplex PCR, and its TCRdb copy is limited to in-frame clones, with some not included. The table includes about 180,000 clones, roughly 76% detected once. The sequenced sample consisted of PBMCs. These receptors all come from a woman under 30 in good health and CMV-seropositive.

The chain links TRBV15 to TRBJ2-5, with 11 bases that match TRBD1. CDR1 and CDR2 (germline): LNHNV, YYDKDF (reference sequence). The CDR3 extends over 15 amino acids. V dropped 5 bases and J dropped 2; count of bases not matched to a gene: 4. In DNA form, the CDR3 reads TGTGCCACCAGCGACCGGGACAGGGGGCAAGAGACCCAGTACTTC. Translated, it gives CATSDRDRGQETQYF.

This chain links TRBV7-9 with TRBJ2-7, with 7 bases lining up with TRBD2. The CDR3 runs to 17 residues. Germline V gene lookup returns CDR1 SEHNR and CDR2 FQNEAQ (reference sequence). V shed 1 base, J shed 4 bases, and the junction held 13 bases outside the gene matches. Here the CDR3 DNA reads TGTGCCAGCAGCTTAGGGGGTTGGGAGGGGAAGGATTACGAGCAGTACTTC. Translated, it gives CASSLGGWEGKDYEQYF.

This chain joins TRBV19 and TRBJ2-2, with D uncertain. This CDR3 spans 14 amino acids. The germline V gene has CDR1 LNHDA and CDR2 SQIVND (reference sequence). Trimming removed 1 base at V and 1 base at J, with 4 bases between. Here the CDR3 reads CASSIAVNTGELFF. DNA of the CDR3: TGTGCCAGTAGTATAGCCGTGAACACCGGGGAGCTGTTTTTT.

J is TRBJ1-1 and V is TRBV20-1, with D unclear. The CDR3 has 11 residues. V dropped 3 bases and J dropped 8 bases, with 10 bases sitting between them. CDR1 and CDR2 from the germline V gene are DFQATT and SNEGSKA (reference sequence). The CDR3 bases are TGCAGTGCTAGTGGGAGGAACGAAGCTTTCTTT. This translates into CSASGRNEAFF.

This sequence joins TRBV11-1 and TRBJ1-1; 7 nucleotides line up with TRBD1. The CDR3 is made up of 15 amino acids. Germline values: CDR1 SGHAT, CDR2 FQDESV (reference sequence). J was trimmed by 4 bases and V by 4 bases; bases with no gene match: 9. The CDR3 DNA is TGTGCCAGCAGCTCCACCCGACAGGGCCCCACTGAAGCTTTCTTT. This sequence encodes CASSSTRQGPTEAFF.

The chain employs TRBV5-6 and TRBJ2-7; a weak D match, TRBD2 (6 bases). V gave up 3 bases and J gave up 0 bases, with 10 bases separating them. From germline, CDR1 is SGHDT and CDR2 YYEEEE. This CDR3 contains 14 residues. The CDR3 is CASSWDSSSYEQYF. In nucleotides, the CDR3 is TGTGCCAGCAGCTGGGACTCGAGCTCCTACGAGCAGTACTTC.

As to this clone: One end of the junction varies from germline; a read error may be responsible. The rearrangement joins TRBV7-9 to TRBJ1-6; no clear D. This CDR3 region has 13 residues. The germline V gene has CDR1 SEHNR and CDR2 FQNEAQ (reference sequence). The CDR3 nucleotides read TGTTCCAGCACGAGCTCCTATAATTCACCCCTCCACTTT. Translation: CSSTSSYNSPLHF.

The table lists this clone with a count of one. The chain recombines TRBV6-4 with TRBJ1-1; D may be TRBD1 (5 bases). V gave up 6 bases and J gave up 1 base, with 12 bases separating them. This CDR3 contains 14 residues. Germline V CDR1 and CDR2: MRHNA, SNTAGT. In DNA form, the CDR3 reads TGTGCCAGCAGAGCCCAGGGCCAGAACACTGAAGCTTTCTTT. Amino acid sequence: CASRAQGQNTEAFF.

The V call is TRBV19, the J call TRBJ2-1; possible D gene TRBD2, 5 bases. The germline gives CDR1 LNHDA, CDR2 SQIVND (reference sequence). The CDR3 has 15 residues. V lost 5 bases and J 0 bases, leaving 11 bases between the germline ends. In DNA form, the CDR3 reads TGTGCCAGTAGTTTTAGCGAAAACTCCTACAATGAGCAGTTCTTC. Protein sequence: CASSFSENSYNEQFF.

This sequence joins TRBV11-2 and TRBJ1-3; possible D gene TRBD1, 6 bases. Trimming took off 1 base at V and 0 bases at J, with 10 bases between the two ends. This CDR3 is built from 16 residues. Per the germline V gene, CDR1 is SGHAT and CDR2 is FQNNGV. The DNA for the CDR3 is TGTGCCAGCAGCTTAGTTCAGGGGCCCTCTGGAAACACCATATATTTT. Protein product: CASSLVQGPSGNTIYF.

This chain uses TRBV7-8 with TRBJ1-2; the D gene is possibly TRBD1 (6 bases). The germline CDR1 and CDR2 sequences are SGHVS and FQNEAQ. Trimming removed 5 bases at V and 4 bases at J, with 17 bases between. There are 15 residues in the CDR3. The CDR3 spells CASSRLPQGRYGYTF. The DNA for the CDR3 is TGTGCCAGCAGCCGTCTCCCACAGGGACGCTATGGCTACACCTTC.

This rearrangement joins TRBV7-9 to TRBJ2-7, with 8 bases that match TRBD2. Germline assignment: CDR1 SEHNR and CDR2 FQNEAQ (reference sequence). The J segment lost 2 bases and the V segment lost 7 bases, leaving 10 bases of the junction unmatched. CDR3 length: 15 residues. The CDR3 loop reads CASTPFGGGTYEQYF. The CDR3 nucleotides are TGTGCCAGCACCCCATTTGGCGGGGGGACCTACGAGCAGTACTTC.

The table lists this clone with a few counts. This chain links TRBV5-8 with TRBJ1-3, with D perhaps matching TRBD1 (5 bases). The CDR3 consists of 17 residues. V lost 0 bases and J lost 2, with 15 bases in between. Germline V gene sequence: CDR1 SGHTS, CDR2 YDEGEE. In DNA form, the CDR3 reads TGTGCCAGCAGCTTGGCCCGACAGACGAATACTGGAAACACCATATATTTT. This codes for CASSLARQTNTGNTIYF.

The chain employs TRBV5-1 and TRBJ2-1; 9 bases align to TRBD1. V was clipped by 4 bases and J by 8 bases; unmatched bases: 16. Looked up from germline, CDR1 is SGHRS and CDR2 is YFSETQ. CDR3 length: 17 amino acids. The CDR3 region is CASSERTGTGTIDEQFF. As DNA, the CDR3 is TGCGCCAGCAGCGAGCGAACCGGGACAGGGACGATCGATGAGCAGTTCTTC.

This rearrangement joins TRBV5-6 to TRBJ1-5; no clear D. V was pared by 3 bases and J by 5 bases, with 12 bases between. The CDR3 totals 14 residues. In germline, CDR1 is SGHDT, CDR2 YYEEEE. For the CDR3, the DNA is TGTGCCAGCAGCTCGTACGGTCTGGATCAGCCCCAGCATTTT. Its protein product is CASSSYGLDQPQHF.

CDR3 loop: CASSLEGGGFRDTQYF. The CDR3 region has the DNA TGTGCCAGCAGCTTAGAAGGCGGGGGGTTTCGAGATACGCAGTATTTT. The chain recombines TRBV11-2 with TRBJ2-3; TRBD2 agrees at 8 bases. The CDR3 runs 16 residues. Germline CDR1 SGHAT, CDR2 FQNNGV. Trimming took 0 bases from V and 5 from J; bases not matched to a gene: 7.

The CDR3 loop reads CASSLSGGYEQYF. DNA for the CDR3: TGCGCCAGCAGCTTGTCAGGGGGGTACGAGCAGTACTTC. The rearrangement links TRBV5-1 to TRBJ2-7; D may be TRBD1 (7 bases). V lost 1 base and J 4 bases, leaving 9 bases between the germline ends. This CDR3 spans 13 amino acids. The germline CDR1 and CDR2 sequences are SGHRS and YFSETQ.

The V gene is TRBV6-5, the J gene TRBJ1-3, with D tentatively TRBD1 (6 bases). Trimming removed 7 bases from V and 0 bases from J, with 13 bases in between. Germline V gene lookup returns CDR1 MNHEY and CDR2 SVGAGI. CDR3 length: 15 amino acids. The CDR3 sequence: CASTLQGVSGNTIYF. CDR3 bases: TGTGCCAGCACCTTACAGGGAGTCTCTGGAAACACCATATATTTT.

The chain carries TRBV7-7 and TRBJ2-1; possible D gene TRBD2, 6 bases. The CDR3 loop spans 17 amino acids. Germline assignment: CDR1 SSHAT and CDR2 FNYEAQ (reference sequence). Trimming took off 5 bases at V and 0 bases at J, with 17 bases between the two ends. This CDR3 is CASSVGTLQSSYNEQFF. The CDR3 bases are TGTGCCAGCAGCGTGGGGACTCTTCAGAGCTCCTACAATGAGCAGTTCTTC.

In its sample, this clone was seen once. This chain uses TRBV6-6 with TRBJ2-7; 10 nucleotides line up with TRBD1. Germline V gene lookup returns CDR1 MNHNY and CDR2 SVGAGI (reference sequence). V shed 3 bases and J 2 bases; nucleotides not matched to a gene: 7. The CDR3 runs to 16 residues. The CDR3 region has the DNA TGTGCCAGCAGTTATAGCCCGGGACAGGGGACCTACGAGCAGTACTTC. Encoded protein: CASSYSPGQGTYEQYF.

CDR3 coding DNA: TGCGCCAGCAGTGAGTCCCGGGACAGGACAACCGGGGAGCTGTTTTTT. It translates to CASSESRDRTTGELFF. V is TRBV10-2 and J is TRBJ2-2; 8 nucleotides agree with TRBD1. The ends lost 0 bases at V and 5 bases at J; junction bases unmatched: 5. This CDR3 spans 16 amino acids. Germline loops: CDR1 WSHSY, CDR2 SAAADI.

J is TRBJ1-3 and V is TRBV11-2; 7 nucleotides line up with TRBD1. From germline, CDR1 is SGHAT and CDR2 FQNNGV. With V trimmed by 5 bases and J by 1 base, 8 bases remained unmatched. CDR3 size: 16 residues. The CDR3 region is CASSTPRGKSGNTIYF. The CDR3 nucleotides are TGTGCCAGCAGCACTCCCAGGGGGAAGTCTGGAAACACCATATATTTT. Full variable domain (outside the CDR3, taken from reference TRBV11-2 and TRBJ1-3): EAGVAQSPRYKIIEKRQSVAFWCNPISGHATLYWYQQILGQGPKLLIQFQNNGVVDDSQLPKDRFSAERLKGVDSTLKIQPAKLEDSAVYLCASSTPRGKSGNTIYFGEGSWLTVV.

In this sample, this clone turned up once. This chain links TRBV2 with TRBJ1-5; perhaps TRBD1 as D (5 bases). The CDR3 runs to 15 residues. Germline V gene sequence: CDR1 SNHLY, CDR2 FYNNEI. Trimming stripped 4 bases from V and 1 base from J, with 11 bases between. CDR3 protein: CASSAPGFSNQPQHF. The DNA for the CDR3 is TGTGCCAGCAGTGCCCCAGGGTTCAGCAATCAGCCCCAGCATTTT. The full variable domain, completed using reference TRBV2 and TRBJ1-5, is EPEVTQTPSHQVTQMGQEVILRCVPISNHLYFYWYRQILGQKVEFLVSFYNNEISEKSEIFDDQFSVERPDGSNFTLKIRSTKLEDSAMYFCASSAPGFSNQPQHFGDGTRLSIL.

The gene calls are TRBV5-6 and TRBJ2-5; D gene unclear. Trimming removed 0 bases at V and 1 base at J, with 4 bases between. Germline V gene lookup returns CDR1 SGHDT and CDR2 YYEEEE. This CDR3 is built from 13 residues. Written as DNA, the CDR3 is TGTGCCAGCAGCTTGGTTAGCCAAGAGACCCAGTACTTC. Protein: CASSLVSQETQYF.

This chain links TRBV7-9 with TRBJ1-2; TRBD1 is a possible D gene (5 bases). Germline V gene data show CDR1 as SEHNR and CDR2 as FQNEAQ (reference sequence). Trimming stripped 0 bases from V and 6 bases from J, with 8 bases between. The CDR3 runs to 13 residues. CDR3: CASSLAGEDGYTF. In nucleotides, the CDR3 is TGTGCCAGCAGCTTAGCAGGGGAGGATGGCTACACCTTC.

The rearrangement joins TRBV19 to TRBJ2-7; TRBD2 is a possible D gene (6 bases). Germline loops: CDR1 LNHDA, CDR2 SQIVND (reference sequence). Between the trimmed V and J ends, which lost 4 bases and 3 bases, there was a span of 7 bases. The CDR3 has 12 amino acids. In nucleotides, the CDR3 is TGTGCCAGTAGTAGTAGCGGCTACGAGCAGTACTTC. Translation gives CASSSSGYEQYF.

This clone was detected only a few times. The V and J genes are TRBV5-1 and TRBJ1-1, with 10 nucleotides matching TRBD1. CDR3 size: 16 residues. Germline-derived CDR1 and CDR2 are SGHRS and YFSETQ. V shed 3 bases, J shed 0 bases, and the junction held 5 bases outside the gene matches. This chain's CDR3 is CASSSRDRGMNTEAFF. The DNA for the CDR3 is TGCGCCAGCAGCTCGCGGGACAGGGGCATGAACACTGAAGCTTTCTTT.